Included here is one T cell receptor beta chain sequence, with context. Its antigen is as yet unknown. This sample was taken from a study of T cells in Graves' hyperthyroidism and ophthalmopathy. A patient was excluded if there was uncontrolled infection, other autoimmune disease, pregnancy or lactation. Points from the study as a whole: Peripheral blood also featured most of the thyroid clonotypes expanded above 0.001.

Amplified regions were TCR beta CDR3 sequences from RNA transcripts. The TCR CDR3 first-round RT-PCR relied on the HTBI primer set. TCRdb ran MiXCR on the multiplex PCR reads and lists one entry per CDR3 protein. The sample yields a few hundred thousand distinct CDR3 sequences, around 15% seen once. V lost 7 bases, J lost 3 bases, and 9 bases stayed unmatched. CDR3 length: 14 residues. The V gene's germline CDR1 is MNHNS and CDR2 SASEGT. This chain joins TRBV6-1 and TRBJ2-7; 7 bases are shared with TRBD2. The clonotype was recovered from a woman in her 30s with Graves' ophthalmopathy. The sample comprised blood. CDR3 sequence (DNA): TGTGCCAGCACGGGACTAAGCGGAAGCTACGAGCAGTACTTC. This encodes CASTGLSGSYEQYF.